Following are 27 T cell receptor beta chains from one sample sequenced in a study of blood T cell repertoires in COVID-19. Profiled with immunoSEQ multiplex PCR; TCRdb holds only in-frame clones, not every one. The table shows a few hundred thousand clones, with 80% to 85% occurring only once. Sequenced input: peripheral blood. These receptors all stem from a person aged 65 to 85 with COVID-19, enrolled during active disease.

The V gene is TRBV19, the J gene TRBJ1-1; 10 nucleotides match TRBD1. The CDR3 sequence is 14 residues long. Unmatched junction bases numbered 6, after V lost 8 bases and J lost 3 bases. Germline V gene data show CDR1 as LNHDA and CDR2 as SQIVND (reference sequence). The CDR3 DNA reads TGTGCCAGTTACGGGACAGGGGTGGACACTGAAGCTTTCTTT. Residues: CASYGTGVDTEAFF. Full variable domain (remainder filled in from reference TRBV19 and TRBJ1-1): DGGITQSPKYLFRKEGQNVTLSCEQNLNHDAMYWYRQDPGQGLRLIYYSQIVNDFQKGDIAEGYSVSREKKESFPLTVTSAQKNPTAFYLCASYGTGVDTEAFFGQGTRLTVV.

V gene TRBV29-1 combines with J gene TRBJ2-5, with 7 bases aligning to TRBD1. The V gene's germline CDR1 is SQVTM and CDR2 ANQGSEA. Germline trimming cut 4 bases from V and 5 bases from J; bases unmatched to any gene: 4. This CDR3 is 12 amino acids long. The CDR3 DNA reads as TGCAGCGTTGGAGGGGGCTTGGAGACCCAGTACTTC. Protein sequence: CSVGGGLETQYF.

CDR3 in DNA: TGTGCCAGCAGCTCTGACAGCTTCTCTGGGGCCAACGTCCTGACTTTC. This gives the protein CASSSDSFSGANVLTF. This rearrangement joins TRBV5-5 to TRBJ2-6, with D perhaps TRBD1 (5 bases). The germline gives CDR1 SGHKS, CDR2 YYEKEE (reference sequence). The CDR3 consists of 16 residues. V was pared by 3 bases and J by 0 bases, with 10 bases between.

The rearrangement links TRBV7-3 to TRBJ1-3, with D possibly matching TRBD1 (6 bases). Germline V gene data show CDR1 as SGHTA and CDR2 as FQGTGA. The ends were cut back, 8 bases at V and 0 bases at J, with 20 bases in the middle. There are 17 residues in the CDR3. CDR3 in DNA: TGTGCCAGCTTCCACCTGACAGGCCTCTTCTCTGGAAACACCATATATTTT. Translating gives CASFHLTGLFSGNTIYF. The entire variable domain, with the rest obtained from reference TRBV7-3 and TRBJ1-3, is as follows: GAGVSQTPSNKVTEKGKYVELRCDPISGHTALYWYRQSLGQGPEFLIYFQGTGAADDSGLPNDRFFAVRPEGSVSTLKIQRTERGDSAVYLCASFHLTGLFSGNTIYFGEGSWLTVV.

V and J are TRBV7-8 and TRBJ1-5, with D possibly matching TRBD1 (6 bases). This CDR3 region has 13 residues. V was pared by 5 bases and J by 3 bases, with 8 bases between. The germline V gene encodes CDR1 SGHVS and CDR2 FQNEAQ. This chain's CDR3 is CASSRQDNQPQHF. In DNA, the CDR3 is TGTGCCAGCAGCCGACAGGACAATCAGCCCCAGCATTTT.

The genes are TRBV9 and TRBJ2-5, with TRBD2 matching 10 bases. The germline gives CDR1 SGDLS, CDR2 YYNGEE. The CDR3 is 15 residues long. J lost 5 bases, V lost 2 bases, and 6 bases had no gene match. The CDR3 here is CASSVQAGGGETQYF. DNA of the CDR3: TGTGCCAGCAGCGTTCAAGCGGGAGGGGGTGAGACCCAGTACTTC.

The chain carries TRBV5-6 and TRBJ1-5, with D possibly matching TRBD1 (5 bases). Germline V gene data show CDR1 as SGHDT and CDR2 as YYEEEE. The ends were cut back, 0 bases at V and 0 bases at J, with 7 bases in the middle. CDR3 length: 15 residues. CDR3 in amino acids: CASSLGQYSNQPQHF. The DNA of the CDR3 is TGTGCCAGCAGCTTGGGACAGTATAGCAATCAGCCCCAGCATTTT.

The chain combines TRBV27 with TRBJ2-7; 7 bases are a match to TRBD1. Per germline, CDR1 MNHEY and CDR2 SMNVEV (reference sequence). CDR3 length equals 14 residues. J was trimmed by 2 bases and V by 4 bases; bases with no gene match: 5. CDR3 sequence reads: CASSSWDSTYEQYF. The CDR3 coding sequence is TGTGCCAGCAGTTCCTGGGACAGTACCTACGAGCAGTACTTC.

The chain employs TRBV15 and TRBJ2-7; tentative D call: TRBD2 (6 bases). The V gene's germline CDR1 is LNHNV and CDR2 YYDKDF (reference sequence). This CDR3 spans 16 amino acids. V was pared by 0 bases and J by 2 bases, with 14 bases between. The CDR3 reads CATSREGTGAAYEQYF. As DNA, the CDR3 is TGTGCCACCAGCAGAGAGGGGACGGGAGCAGCCTACGAGCAGTACTTC.

The gene calls are TRBV5-1 and TRBJ2-1, with D maybe TRBD1 (5 bases). V was shortened by 1 base and J by 7 bases, with 15 bases between the two germline ends. This CDR3 is built from 15 residues. Germline V CDR1 and CDR2: SGHRS, YFSETQ. The CDR3 protein is CASSLLGEGVNEQFF. Here the CDR3 DNA reads TGCGCCAGCAGCTTGTTAGGGGAAGGGGTGAATGAGCAGTTCTTC.

The V gene is TRBV25-1, the J gene TRBJ2-7; a possible D gene is TRBD2 (5 bases). Trimming removed 5 bases from V and 2 bases from J, with 13 bases in between. The CDR3 spans 14 residues. Germline assignment: CDR1 MGHDK and CDR2 SYGVNS. CDR3 region: CASSTPSKPYEQYF. The CDR3 DNA reads TGTGCCAGCAGTACACCTAGCAAGCCCTACGAGCAGTACTTC.

The chain is built from TRBV9 and TRBJ1-1, with D possibly being TRBD1 (6 bases). V was cut by 4 bases and J by 1 base, with 11 bases left in between. The CDR3 is 14 amino acids. CDR1 and CDR2 (germline): SGDLS, YYNGEE. In DNA, the CDR3 is TGTGCCAGCAGCCCACAGGGAAGGAACACTGAAGCTTTCTTT. Translating it yields CASSPQGRNTEAFF.

A single count supports this clone. The chain joins TRBV5-8 to TRBJ2-1; D not resolved. This CDR3 comprises 9 residues. CDR1 and CDR2 from the germline V gene are SGHTS and YDEGEE. V shed 6 bases and J shed 7 bases, with 2 bases lying between them. DNA of the CDR3: TGTGCCAGCACTAATGAGCAGTTCTTC. It yields the protein CASTNEQFF.

The DNA for the CDR3 is TGCGCCAGCAGCTCCGGGACAACTGATGCAGGTTCACCCCTCCACTTT. Translated, it gives CASSSGTTDAGSPLHF. V gene TRBV5-1 combines with J gene TRBJ1-6; weak D call: TRBD1 (6 bases). The CDR3 is made up of 16 amino acids. V lost 3 bases, J lost 9 bases, and 19 bases lay in between. Germline V lookup: CDR1 SGHRS, CDR2 YFSETQ.

J is TRBJ2-1 and V is TRBV6-2 or TRBV6-3; 7 bases line up with TRBD2. Germline assignment: CDR1 MNHEY and CDR2 SVGEGT. The ends lost 0 bases at V and 4 bases at J; junction bases unmatched: 3. This CDR3 is built from 15 residues. In DNA, the CDR3 is TGTGCCAGCAGTTACTCTCCAGCGGGATACAATGAGCAGTTCTTC. Its translation: CASSYSPAGYNEQFF.

This rearrangement joins TRBV7-2 to TRBJ1-2; the match to TRBD1 covers 8 bases. CDR1 and CDR2 (germline): SGHTA, FQGNSA. The CDR3 spans 14 residues. V trimming: 5 bases; J trimming: 6 bases; junction bases outside the gene matches: 8. The CDR3 spells CASSPRQGSHGYTF. The CDR3 DNA reads TGTGCCAGCAGCCCTCGACAGGGGTCGCATGGCTACACCTTC.

This rearrangement joins TRBV27 to TRBJ2-1; the match to TRBD2 covers 11 bases. The CDR3 is 20 residues long. The V segment lost 6 bases and the J segment 6 bases; nucleotides outside the gene matches: 22. Germline V CDR1 and CDR2: MNHEY, SMNVEV (reference sequence). DNA of the CDR3: TGTGCCAGCAGCAAACCTAGACAGGGAGTAGCGGGAGGGACCATCAATGAGCAGTTCTTC. This encodes CASSKPRQGVAGGTINEQFF.

The chain carries TRBV6-6 and TRBJ2-1; D is unresolved. The CDR3 consists of 11 residues. Trimming pared 5 bases from V and 9 bases from J, leaving 8 bases between. Germline lookup yields CDR1 MNHNY and CDR2 SVGAGI (reference sequence). The CDR3 sequence: CASSTTPEQFF. DNA for the CDR3: TGTGCCAGCAGTACGACACCTGAGCAGTTCTTC.

The rearrangement joins TRBV5-1 to TRBJ2-7; 8 bases agree with TRBD1. Trimming took 3 bases from V and 2 from J; bases not matched to a gene: 4. This CDR3 has 14 residues. Germline V gives CDR1 SGHRS, CDR2 YFSETQ. CDR3 nucleotide sequence: TGCGCCAGCAGCTCCCTACAGGGGGCCTACGAGCAGTACTTC. Residues: CASSSLQGAYEQYF. Together with reference TRBV5-1 and TRBJ2-7, the CDR3 gives the full variable domain: KAGVTQTPRYLIKTRGQQVTLSCSPISGHRSVSWYQQTPGQGLQFLFEYFSETQRNKGNFPGRFSGRQFSNSRSEMNVSTLELGDSALYLCASSSLQGAYEQYFGPGTRLTVT.

J is TRBJ1-3 and V is TRBV5-8, with D perhaps TRBD1 (5 bases). The germline V and J ends were trimmed by 6 bases and 2 bases, with 9 bases remaining between them. Germline CDR1 reads SGHTS; CDR2 reads YDEGEE. The CDR3 contains 13 residues. The DNA for the CDR3 is TGTGCCAGCACCCAGGGTCCTGGAAACACCATATATTTT. Translating it yields CASTQGPGNTIYF. Full variable domain (outside the CDR3, taken from reference TRBV5-8 and TRBJ1-3): EAGVTQSPTHLIKTRGQQATLRCSPISGHTSVYWYQQALGLGLQFLLWYDEGEERNRGNFPPRFSGRQFPNYSSELNVNALELEDSALYLCASTQGPGNTIYFGEGSWLTVV.

The chain joins TRBV9 to TRBJ2-6; D is perhaps TRBD1 (5 bases). V dropped 4 bases and J dropped 2 bases, with 10 bases sitting between them. Germline V gives CDR1 SGDLS, CDR2 YYNGEE. The CDR3 is made up of 15 amino acids. The CDR3 DNA reads TGTGCCAGCAGCCTCTCAGGGACTGGGGCCAACGTCCTGACTTTC. It yields the protein CASSLSGTGANVLTF.

The CDR3 loop is CASSEQAVAEQYF. The CDR3 nucleotides read TGTGCCAGCAGTGAGCAGGCTGTGGCCGAGCAGTACTTC. The chain is built from TRBV6-1 and TRBJ2-7; D is ambiguous. The CDR3 has 13 amino acids. Trimming took off 3 bases at V and 6 bases at J, with 12 bases between the two ends. The germline gives CDR1 MNHNS, CDR2 SASEGT.

This sequence joins TRBV6-4 and TRBJ2-3, with TRBD2 matching over 9 bases. The CDR3 extends over 15 amino acids. With V trimmed by 6 bases and J by 0 bases, 4 bases remained unmatched. Germline lookup yields CDR1 MRHNA and CDR2 SNTAGT. The CDR3 sequence: CASSLTSGSTDTQYF. CDR3 bases: TGTGCCAGCAGCTTGACTAGCGGCAGCACAGATACGCAGTATTTT.

This clone was counted once. The rearrangement joins TRBV4-2 to TRBJ2-1, with 7 bases that match TRBD1. Germline CDR1 reads LGHNA; CDR2 reads YNFKEQ. The junction had 9 bases not matched to a gene; V was cut back by 3 bases and J by 1 base. The CDR3 has 17 residues. The CDR3 protein is CASSQPPTGLSYNEQFF. The CDR3 DNA follows: TGTGCCAGCAGCCAGCCCCCGACAGGGTTGTCCTACAATGAGCAGTTCTTC.

This sequence joins TRBV27 and TRBJ1-3; perhaps TRBD1 as D (6 bases). In germline, CDR1 is MNHEY, CDR2 SMNVEV (reference sequence). Trimming left V 5 bases short and J 0 bases short, with 11 bases between. CDR3 size: 15 residues. In DNA form, the CDR3 reads TGTGCCAGCAGTCCCACAGGGAACTCTGGAAACACCATATATTTT. It specifies CASSPTGNSGNTIYF.

The chain joins TRBV6-5 to TRBJ1-3; D might be TRBD1 (6 bases). The CDR3 runs 14 residues. Deletions cut 6 bases from V and 1 base from J, with 10 bases between. Germline CDR1 is MNHEY and CDR2 is SVGAGI. The DNA of the CDR3 is TGTGCCAGCAGGATCGGACAGTCTGGAAACACCATATATTTT. This translates into CASRIGQSGNTIYF.

V and J are TRBV5-8 and TRBJ1-1; 7 nucleotides match TRBD1. Trimming cost V 5 bases and J 1 base; bases outside gene matches: 8. The germline gives CDR1 SGHTS, CDR2 YDEGEE. CDR3 length: 15 residues. The CDR3 DNA follows: TGTGCCAGCAGTTTAACCGGGACAGCGAACACTGAAGCTTTCTTT. It specifies CASSLTGTANTEAFF.